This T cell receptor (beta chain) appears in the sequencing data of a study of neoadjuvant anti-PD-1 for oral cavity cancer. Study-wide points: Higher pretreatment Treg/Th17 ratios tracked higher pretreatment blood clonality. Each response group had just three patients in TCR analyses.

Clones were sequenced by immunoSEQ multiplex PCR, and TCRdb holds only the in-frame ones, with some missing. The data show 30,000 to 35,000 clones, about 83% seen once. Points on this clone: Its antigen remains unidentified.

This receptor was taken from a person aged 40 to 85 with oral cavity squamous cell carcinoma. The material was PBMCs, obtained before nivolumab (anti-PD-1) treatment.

CDR3 in DNA: TGTGCCAGCAGCTTCCAAACTAGCAACGAGCAGTACTTC. Encoded protein: CASSFQTSNEQYF. The V call is TRBV11-3, the J call TRBJ2-7; TRBD2 is a possible D gene (6 bases). The CDR3 is 13 amino acids. The ends were cut back, 3 bases at V and 5 bases at J, with 11 bases in the middle. Germline lookup yields CDR1 SGHNT and CDR2 YENEEA.